A single sample is the source of the 14 T cell receptor beta chains below, sequenced in a study of molecular identifiers for immune sequencing clone quantification. MiXCR, applied by TCRdb to the PCR reads, yields one record per CDR3 protein. The data contain around 470,000 distinct CDR3 sequences, about 20% of them singletons. The specimen was naive CD8+ T cells from blood, with Jurkat cell RNA spiked in. The subset: FACS-sorted CD8+CD4-CCR7+CD45RA+ naive T cells. Receptor source: a human donor in good health. Some libraries in this study had Jurkat cell RNA spiked in.

The chain is built from TRBV5-6 and TRBJ1-5; D may be TRBD1 (6 bases). V lost 2 bases and J 7 bases, leaving 10 bases between the germline ends. In germline, CDR1 is SGHDT, CDR2 YYEEEE. This CDR3 region has 13 residues. The CDR3, as DNA: TGTGCCAGCAGCTTTGGGGGGCAACAGCCCCAGCATTTT. It codes for CASSFGGQQPQHF.

This clonotype appeared a single time. This may stem from a read error, because a much larger clone lies one nucleotide away. The chain links TRBV7-2 to TRBJ1-1; D is perhaps TRBD1 (6 bases). The CDR3 consists of 14 residues. The germline V gene encodes CDR1 SGHTA and CDR2 FQGNSA. V shed 4 bases and J shed 7 bases, with 16 bases lying between them. In nucleotides, the CDR3 is TGTGCCAGCAGCTGCACGGACAGTCCGATTGAAGCTTTCTTT. Translation: CASSCTDSPIEAFF. The entire variable domain, with the rest obtained from reference TRBV7-2 and TRBJ1-1, is as follows: GAGVSQSPSNKVTEKGKDVELRCDPISGHTALYWYRQSLGQGLEFLIYFQGNSAPDKSGLPSDRFSAERTGGSVSTLTIQRTQQEDSAVYLCASSCTDSPIEAFFGQGTRLTVV.

This clonotype turned up a few times. The chain couples TRBV23-1 to TRBJ1-5; D gene ambiguous. Being an ORF, TRBV23-1 has a function that is uncertain. The CDR3 totals 17 residues. V was pared by 0 bases and J by 0 bases, with 12 bases between. The CDR3 here is CASSQSATPVSNQPQHF. In nucleotides, the CDR3 is TGCGCCAGCAGTCAATCGGCCACCCCCGTTAGCAATCAGCCCCAGCATTTT.

In this sample, this clonotype turned up many times. This chain uses TRBV29-1 with TRBJ2-2, with D possibly being TRBD1 or TRBD2 (6 bases each). The V end was cut by 7 bases, the J end by 3 bases, with 15 bases between. The germline V gene has CDR1 SQVTM and CDR2 ANQGSEA. The CDR3 length is 14 residues. The CDR3 spells CSADVGGDTGELFF. The DNA for the CDR3 is TGCAGCGCCGATGTGGGGGGCGACACCGGGGAGCTGTTTTTT.

The chain recombines TRBV27 with TRBJ2-7, with D possibly TRBD1 on 6 matching bases. The CDR3 extends over 12 amino acids. Between the trimmed V and J ends, which lost 7 bases and 7 bases, there was a span of 14 bases. The V gene's germline CDR1 is MNHEY and CDR2 SMNVEV (reference sequence). CDR3 residues: CASTTGTQEQYF. The CDR3 nucleotides are TGTGCCAGCACCACCGGGACACAAGAGCAGTACTTC.

With regard to this clonotype: A read error is possible here, since a much larger clone lies one base away. The rearrangement joins TRBV5-4 to TRBJ2-7; D might be TRBD2 (5 bases). The germline gives CDR1 SGHNT, CDR2 YYREEE (reference sequence). The CDR3 is 15 amino acids. CDR3 region: CVSSLLGSSPPEQYF. Here the CDR3 DNA reads TGTGTCAGCAGCTTGTTAGGGAGTTCGCCGCCCGAGCAGTACTTC.

At least ten counts were recorded for this clonotype. The chain has TRBV20-1 and TRBJ2-7, with 8 bases that match TRBD2. CDR1 and CDR2 (germline): DFQATT, SNEGSKA (reference sequence). CDR3 length equals 15 residues. V lost 1 base, J lost 2 bases, and 7 bases stayed unmatched. The CDR3 spells CSARVLSGGAYEQYF. The CDR3 region has the DNA TGCAGTGCTAGAGTTTTGTCGGGGGGGGCCTACGAGCAGTACTTC.

This clonotype was counted a few times. The V call is TRBV6-5, the J call TRBJ2-7, with D perhaps matching TRBD2 (5 bases). CDR3 length: 14 residues. V was shortened by 0 bases and J by 5 bases, with 11 bases between the two germline ends. Germline V gene data show CDR1 as MNHEY and CDR2 as SVGAGI. As DNA, the CDR3 is TGTGCCAGCAGTTACTCGCCGGGGTCTGACGAGCAGTACTTC. Its translation is CASSYSPGSDEQYF.

This clonotype turned up a few times. This chain links TRBV6-2 or TRBV6-3 with TRBJ1-2, with 7 bases aligning to TRBD1. Losses at the gene ends were 4 bases for V and 4 bases for J; bases not matched to a gene: 6. Germline V lookup: CDR1 MNHEY, CDR2 SVGEGT. There are 14 residues in the CDR3. CDR3 residues: CASSSPGQTYGYTF. In DNA, the CDR3 is TGTGCCAGCAGTTCACCGGGACAGACCTATGGCTACACCTTC.

As for this clonotype: This may come from a read error, since a much larger clone is one base off. CDR3 nucleotide sequence: TGTGCCAGCAGCCTTATATTGAACACTGAAACTTTCTTT. Amino acids: CASSLILNTETFF. The chain couples TRBV27 to TRBJ1-1; no firm D call. Per the germline V gene, CDR1 is MNHEY and CDR2 is SMNVEV (reference sequence). This CDR3 comprises 13 residues.

Ten or more counts support this clonotype. The V and J genes are TRBV28 and TRBJ1-6; D not certain. V lost 2 bases and J 0 bases, leaving 8 bases between the germline ends. CDR3 length equals 16 residues. Germline lookup yields CDR1 MDHEN and CDR2 SYDVKM. CDR3 protein: CASSLAPSSYNSPLHF. The DNA for the CDR3 is TGTGCCAGCAGTTTAGCCCCGAGCTCCTATAATTCACCCCTCCACTTT.

The chain couples TRBV3-1 to TRBJ1-1, with 7 bases identical to TRBD1. CDR3 size: 19 residues. CDR1 LGHDT and CDR2 YNNKEL come from the germline V gene (reference sequence). V shed 2 bases, J shed 0 bases, and the junction held 15 bases outside the gene matches. CDR3 residues: CASSQHLGTVALMNTEAFF. CDR3 sequence (DNA): TGTGCCAGCAGCCAACACCTAGGGACAGTAGCCTTAATGAACACTGAAGCTTTCTTT.

Comment on this clonotype: A much larger clone is a single base away; this may be a read error. V and J are TRBV5-6 and TRBJ2-7, with D perhaps matching TRBD1 or TRBD2 (5 bases each). The CDR3 loop spans 16 amino acids. Germline V gene data show CDR1 as SGHDT and CDR2 as YYEEEE. The DNA for the CDR3 is TGTGCCGGCAGCTTGGCCCACCGGGACCGTCCCTACGAGCAGTACTTC. This encodes CAGSLAHRDRPYEQYF.

This clonotype appeared many times. This sequence joins TRBV9 and TRBJ1-4; 11 nucleotides align to TRBD1. This CDR3 is built from 14 residues. V gave up 3 bases and J gave up 7 bases; unmatched junction bases: 2. The V gene's germline CDR1 is SGDLS and CDR2 YYNGEE. DNA for the CDR3: TGTGCCAGCAGCGCGGACAGGGGGCGTGAAAAACTGTTTTTT. The encoded protein is CASSADRGREKLFF.